This T cell receptor (beta chain) was found in a study of OX40 agonist ivuxolimab in advanced cancers. General observations from the study: Antigen specificity remained undetermined for the expanded peripheral T cells. CD4+ T cells averaged fewer expanded clones than CD8+ T cells.

Notes on this clone: What it binds is not known. Different DNA sequences within this sample yield the same CDR3.

The method was immunoSEQ multiplex PCR; TCRdb's version includes in-frame clones alone and lacks a portion of them. The table includes over 150,000 clones, 90% to 95% detected once. This material consisted of CD4+ or CD8+ T cells sorted from blood, taken in a trial of the OX40 agonist ivuxolimab. The clonotype originates from an adult with an advanced solid tumor such as melanoma, head and neck, liver or kidney cancer.

This chain's CDR3 is CASSLGLAGVTDTQYF. The CDR3 coding sequence is TGTGCCAGCAGCTTAGGGCTAGCGGGGGTGACAGATACGCAGTATTTT. The chain uses TRBV7-2 and TRBJ2-3; 10 bases align to TRBD2. The CDR3 extends over 16 amino acids. J was trimmed by 3 bases and V by 1 base; bases with no gene match: 4. Germline V CDR1 and CDR2: SGHTA, FQGNSA. The whole variable domain, remainder taken from reference TRBV7-2 and TRBJ2-3, is GAGVSQSPSNKVTEKGKDVELRCDPISGHTALYWYRQSLGQGLEFLIYFQGNSAPDKSGLPSDRFSAERTGGSVSTLTIQRTQQEDSAVYLCASSLGLAGVTDTQYFGPGTRLTVL.